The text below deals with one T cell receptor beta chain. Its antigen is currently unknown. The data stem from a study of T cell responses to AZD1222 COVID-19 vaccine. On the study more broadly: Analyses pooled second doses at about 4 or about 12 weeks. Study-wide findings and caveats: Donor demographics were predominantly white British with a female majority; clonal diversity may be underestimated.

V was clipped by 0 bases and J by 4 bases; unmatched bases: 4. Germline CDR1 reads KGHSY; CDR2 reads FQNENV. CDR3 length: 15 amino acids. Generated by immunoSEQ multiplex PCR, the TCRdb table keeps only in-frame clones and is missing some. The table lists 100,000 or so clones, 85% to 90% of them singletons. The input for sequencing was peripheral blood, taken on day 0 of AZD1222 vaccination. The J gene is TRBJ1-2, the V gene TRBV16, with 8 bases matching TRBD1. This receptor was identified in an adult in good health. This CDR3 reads CASSQSGDRSYGYTF. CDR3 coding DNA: TGTGCCAGCAGCCAATCGGGGGACAGGTCCTATGGCTACACCTTC.